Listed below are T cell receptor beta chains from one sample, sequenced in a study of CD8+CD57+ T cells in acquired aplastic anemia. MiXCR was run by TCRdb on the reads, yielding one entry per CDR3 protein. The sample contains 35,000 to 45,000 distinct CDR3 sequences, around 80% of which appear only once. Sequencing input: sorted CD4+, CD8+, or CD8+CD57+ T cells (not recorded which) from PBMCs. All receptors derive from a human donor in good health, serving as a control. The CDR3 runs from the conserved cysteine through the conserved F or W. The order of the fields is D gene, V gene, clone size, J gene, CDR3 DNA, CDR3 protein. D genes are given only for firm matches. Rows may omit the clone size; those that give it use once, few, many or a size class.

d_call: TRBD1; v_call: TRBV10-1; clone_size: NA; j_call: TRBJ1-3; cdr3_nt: TGCGCCAGCGGACAGGACTCTGGAAACACCATATATTTT; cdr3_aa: CASGQDSGNTIYF
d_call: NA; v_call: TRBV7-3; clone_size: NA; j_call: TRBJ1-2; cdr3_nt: TGTGCCAGCAGCTTAAGTGGGGGAACATGGACCTTC; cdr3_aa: CASSLSGGTWTF
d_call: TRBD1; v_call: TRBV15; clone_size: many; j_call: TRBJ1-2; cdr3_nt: TGTGCCACCAGCCGAGGGGGGACAGGGCAGGGCTACACCTTC; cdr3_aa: CATSRGGTGQGYTF
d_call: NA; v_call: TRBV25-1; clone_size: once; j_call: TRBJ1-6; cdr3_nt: TGTGCCAGCCTACAGGGAAATAATTCACCCCTCCACTTT; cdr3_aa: CASLQGNNSPLHF
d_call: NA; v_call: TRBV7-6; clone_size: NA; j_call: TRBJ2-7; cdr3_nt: TGTGCCAGCAGCCAGAGGCGGGGCCCACAAAACTACGAGCAGTACTTC; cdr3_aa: CASSQRRGPQNYEQYF
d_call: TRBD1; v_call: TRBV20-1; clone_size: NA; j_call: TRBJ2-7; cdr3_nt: TGCAGTGTCCCAGGACAGGGGGCCGAGCAGTACTTC; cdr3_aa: CSVPGQGAEQYF
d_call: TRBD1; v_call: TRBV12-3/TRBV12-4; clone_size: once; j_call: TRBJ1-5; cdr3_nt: TGTGCCAGCAGCGGACAGGTCCAATGGCCCCAGCATTTT; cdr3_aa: CASSGQVQWPQHF
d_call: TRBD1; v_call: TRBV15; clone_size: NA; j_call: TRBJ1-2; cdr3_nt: TGTGCCACCCAACCGGGACAGCTCTATGGCTACACCTTC; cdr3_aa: CATQPGQLYGYTF
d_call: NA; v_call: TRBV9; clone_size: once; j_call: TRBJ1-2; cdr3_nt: TGTGCCAGCAGCCCAGGACTGGGCAGCGCGTACTTC; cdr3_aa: CASSPGLGSAYF
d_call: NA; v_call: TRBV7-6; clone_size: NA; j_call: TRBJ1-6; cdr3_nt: TGTGCCAGCAGCTTAGCCAGGGTAGGGTCACCCCTCCACTTT; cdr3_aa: CASSLARVGSPLHF
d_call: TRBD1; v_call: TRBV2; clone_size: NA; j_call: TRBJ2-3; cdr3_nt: TGTGCCAGCAGTGAAGCGACAGGGCCGCAGTATTTT; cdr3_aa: CASSEATGPQYF
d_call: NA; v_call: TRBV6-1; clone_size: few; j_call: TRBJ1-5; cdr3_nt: TGTGCCAGCAGGGATAGCAATCAGCCCCAGCATTTT; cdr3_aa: CASRDSNQPQHF
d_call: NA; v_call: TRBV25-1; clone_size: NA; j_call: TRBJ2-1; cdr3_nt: TGTGCCAGCAGTGTAGGTGTCAATGAGCAGTTCTTC; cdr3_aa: CASSVGVNEQFF
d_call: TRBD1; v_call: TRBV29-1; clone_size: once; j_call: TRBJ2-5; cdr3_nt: TGCAGCGTTGCACAGGGGGCGCGGGAGACCCAGTACTTC; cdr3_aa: CSVAQGARETQYF
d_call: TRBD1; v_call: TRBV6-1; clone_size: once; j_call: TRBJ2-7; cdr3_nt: TGTGCCAGCAACATAAACAGGGGGACTTACTACGAGCAGTACTTC; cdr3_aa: CASNINRGTYYEQYF
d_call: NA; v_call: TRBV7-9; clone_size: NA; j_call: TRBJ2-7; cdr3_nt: TGTGCCAGTAGTACCCCCCATGGATACGAGCAGTACTTC; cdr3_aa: CASSTPHGYEQYF
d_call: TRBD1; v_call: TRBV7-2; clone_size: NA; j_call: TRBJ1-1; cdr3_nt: TGTGCCAGCACACAGGGGGAGGGCACTGAAGCTTTCTTT; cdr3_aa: CASTQGEGTEAFF
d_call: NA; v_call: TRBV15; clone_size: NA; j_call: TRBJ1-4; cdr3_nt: TGTGCCACCAGCAGAGATTTTAACTCAGCCCGATCGGAAAAACTGTTTTTT; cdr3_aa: CATSRDFNSARSEKLFF
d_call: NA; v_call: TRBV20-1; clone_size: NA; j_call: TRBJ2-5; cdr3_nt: TGCAGTGCTAGAGAGAATCCCCTTCGGGAGACCCAGTACTTC; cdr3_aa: CSARENPLRETQYF
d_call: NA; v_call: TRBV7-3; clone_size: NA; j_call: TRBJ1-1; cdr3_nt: TGTGCCAGCAGCTTGGACATGAACACTGAAGCTTTCTTT; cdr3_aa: CASSLDMNTEAFF
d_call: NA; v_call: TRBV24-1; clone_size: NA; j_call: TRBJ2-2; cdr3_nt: TGTGCCACCAGTGCAGGGGATTCGAACACCGGGGAGCTGTTTTTT; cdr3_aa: CATSAGDSNTGELFF
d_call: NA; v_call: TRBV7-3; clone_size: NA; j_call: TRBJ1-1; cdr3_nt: TGTGCCAGCAGCTCCGGACAGTACACTGAAGCTTTCTTT; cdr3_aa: CASSSGQYTEAFF
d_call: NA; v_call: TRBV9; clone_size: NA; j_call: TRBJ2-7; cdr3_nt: TGTGCCATCTTTAACGGGACCTCCTACGAGCAGTACTTC; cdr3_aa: CAIFNGTSYEQYF
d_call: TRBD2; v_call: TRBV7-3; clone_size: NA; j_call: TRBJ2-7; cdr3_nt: TGTGCCAGCAGCCGGAGCGGGGGTGGATCCGAGCAGTACTTC; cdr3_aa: CASSRSGGGSEQYF
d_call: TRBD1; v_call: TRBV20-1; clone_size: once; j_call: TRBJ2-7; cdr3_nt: TGCAGTGCTAAAGAGGGACAGTTCTTTTACGAGCAGTACTTC; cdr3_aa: CSAKEGQFFYEQYF
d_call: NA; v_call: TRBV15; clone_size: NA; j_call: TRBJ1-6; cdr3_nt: TGTGCCACCAGCAGAGATCTAGGTTCACCCCTCCACTTT; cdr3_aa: CATSRDLGSPLHF
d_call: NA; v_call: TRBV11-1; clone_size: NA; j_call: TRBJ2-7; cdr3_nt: TGTGCCAGCAGCTTGGCTAGCTCCTACGAGCAGTACTTC; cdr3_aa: CASSLASSYEQYF
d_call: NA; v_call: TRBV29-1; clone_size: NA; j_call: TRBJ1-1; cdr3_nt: TGCAGCGTATACTCACAGGGCGCGGGTGAAGCTTTCTTT; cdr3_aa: CSVYSQGAGEAFF
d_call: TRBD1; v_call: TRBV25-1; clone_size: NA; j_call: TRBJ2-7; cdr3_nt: TGTGCCAGCAGCTCTGGGACAGGGGGATCCGTCTACGAGCAGTACTTC; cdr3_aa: CASSSGTGGSVYEQYF
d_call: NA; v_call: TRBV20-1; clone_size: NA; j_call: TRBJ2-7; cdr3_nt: TGCAGTGCTGTTAGGGCGTTGGCAGTCGTCGGGCAGTACTTC; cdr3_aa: CSAVRALAVVGQYF
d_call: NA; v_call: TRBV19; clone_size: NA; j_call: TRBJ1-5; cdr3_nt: TGTGCCAGTAGCGTCAATAGCAATCAGCCCCAGCATTTT; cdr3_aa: CASSVNSNQPQHF
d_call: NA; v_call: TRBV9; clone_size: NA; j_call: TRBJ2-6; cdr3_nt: TGTGCCAGCAGCGTAGGCGGGGCCGATTCCGGGGCCAACGTCCTGACTTTC; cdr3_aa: CASSVGGADSGANVLTF
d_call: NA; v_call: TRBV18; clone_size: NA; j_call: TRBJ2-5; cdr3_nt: TGTGCCAGCTCACCCCAAGAAGAGACCCAGTACTTC; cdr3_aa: CASSPQEETQYF
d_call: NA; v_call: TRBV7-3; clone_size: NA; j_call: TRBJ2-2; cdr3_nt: TGTGCCAGCAGCTTACGGACAGCTTACACCGGGGAGCTGTTTTTT; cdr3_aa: CASSLRTAYTGELFF
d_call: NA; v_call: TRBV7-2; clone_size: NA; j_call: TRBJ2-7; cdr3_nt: TGTGCCAGCAGCTTAGTGGGGTCCGCGAGTTACGAGCAGTACTTC; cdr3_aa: CASSLVGSASYEQYF
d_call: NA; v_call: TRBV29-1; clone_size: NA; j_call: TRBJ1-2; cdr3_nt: TGCAGCGTGGGCCTCGGAGGGTACTATGGCTACACCTTC; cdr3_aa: CSVGLGGYYGYTF
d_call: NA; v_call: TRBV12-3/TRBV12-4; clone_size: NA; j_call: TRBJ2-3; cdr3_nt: TGTGCCAGCAGTTTAGGGTGGACTAACGGAAACACAGATACGCAGTATTTT; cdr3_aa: CASSLGWTNGNTDTQYF
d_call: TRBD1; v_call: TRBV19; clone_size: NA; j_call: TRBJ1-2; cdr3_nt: TGTGCCAGTCGACCGAAGGGACAGGGGGACGGCTACACCTTC; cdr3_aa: CASRPKGQGDGYTF
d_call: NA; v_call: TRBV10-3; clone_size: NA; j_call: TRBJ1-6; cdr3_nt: TGTGCCATCAGTGAGACACAGGTTGGGTTGGGTTCACCCCTCCACTTT; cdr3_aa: CAISETQVGLGSPLHF
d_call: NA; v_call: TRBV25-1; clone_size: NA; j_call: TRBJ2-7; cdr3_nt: TGTGCCAGCAGTTCGACTTCAATACAGGGAAGCTCCTACGAGCAGTACTTC; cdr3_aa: CASSSTSIQGSSYEQYF